This record looks at one TCR beta chain sequence and its context. This record comes from a study of blood T cell repertoires in COVID-19. At the level of the study: Whether acute or convalescent, the COVID-19 samples came from the United States, Italy and Spain. Sample material is recorded as cDNA or gDNA derived from T cells, B-cell-depleted T cells, or PBMCs.

With 6 bases removed from V and 5 bases from J, the gap between germline ends came to 10 bases. The CDR3 has 13 residues. Germline V gene sequence: CDR1 MNHEY, CDR2 SVGAGI. Study processing details: By means of reference gene primer amplification, nucleated cell counts were estimated. The method was immunoSEQ multiplex PCR; TCRdb's version includes in-frame clones alone and lacks a portion of them. The DNA was the basis for D and trimming; V, J and clone size are from that table. There are 240,000 or so clones in the sample; about 80% occur only once, and more than 2.5% lies in the top ten. The genes are TRBV6-5 and TRBJ2-2; a possible D gene is TRBD2 (6 bases). Sequencing was performed on peripheral blood. The receptor comes from a woman of 80 years or more with acute or convalescent COVID-19. CDR3 in amino acids: CASRVAETGELFF. DNA of the CDR3: TGTGCCAGCAGGGTAGCGGAGACCGGGGAGCTGTTTTTT.